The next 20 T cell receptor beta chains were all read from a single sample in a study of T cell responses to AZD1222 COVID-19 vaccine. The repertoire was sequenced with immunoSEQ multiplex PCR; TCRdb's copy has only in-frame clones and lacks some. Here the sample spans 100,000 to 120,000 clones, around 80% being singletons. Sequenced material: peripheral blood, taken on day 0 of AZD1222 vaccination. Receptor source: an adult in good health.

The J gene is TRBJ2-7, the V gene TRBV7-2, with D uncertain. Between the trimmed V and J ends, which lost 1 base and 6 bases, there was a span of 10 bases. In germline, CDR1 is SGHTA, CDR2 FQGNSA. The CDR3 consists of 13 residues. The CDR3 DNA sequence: TGTGCCAGCAGCTTAGGGGGAAATGGCGAGCAGTACTTC. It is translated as CASSLGGNGEQYF.

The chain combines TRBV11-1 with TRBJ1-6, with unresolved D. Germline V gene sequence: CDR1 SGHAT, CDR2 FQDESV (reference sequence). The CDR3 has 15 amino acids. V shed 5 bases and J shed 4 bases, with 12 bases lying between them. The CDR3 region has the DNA TGTGCCAGCAGCCAACGCCGGGGTTATAATTCACCCCTCCACTTT. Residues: CASSQRRGYNSPLHF.

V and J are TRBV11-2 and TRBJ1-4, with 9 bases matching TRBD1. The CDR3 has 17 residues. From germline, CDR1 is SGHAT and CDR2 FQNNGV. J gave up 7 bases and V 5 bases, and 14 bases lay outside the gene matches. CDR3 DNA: TGTGCCAGCAGCCGCGGTGCGACCGGGACAGGGACTGAAAAACTGTTTTTT. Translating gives CASSRGATGTGTEKLFF. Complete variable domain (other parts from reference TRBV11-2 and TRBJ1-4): EAGVAQSPRYKIIEKRQSVAFWCNPISGHATLYWYQQILGQGPKLLIQFQNNGVVDDSQLPKDRFSAERLKGVDSTLKIQPAKLEDSAVYLCASSRGATGTGTEKLFFGSGTQLSVL.

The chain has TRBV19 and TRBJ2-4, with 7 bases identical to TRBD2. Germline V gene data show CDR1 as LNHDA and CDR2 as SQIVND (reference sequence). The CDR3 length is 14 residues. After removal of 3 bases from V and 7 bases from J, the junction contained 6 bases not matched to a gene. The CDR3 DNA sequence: TGTGCCAGTAGTATGTGGGAGGGCGAGAACATTCAGTACTTC. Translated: CASSMWEGENIQYF.

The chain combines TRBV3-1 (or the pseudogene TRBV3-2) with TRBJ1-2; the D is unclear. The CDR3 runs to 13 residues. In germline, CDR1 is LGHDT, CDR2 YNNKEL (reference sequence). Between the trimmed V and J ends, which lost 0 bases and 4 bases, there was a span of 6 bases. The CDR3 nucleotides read TGTGCCAGCAGCCAAGACCCCGGCTATGGCTACACCTTC. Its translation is CASSQDPGYGYTF.

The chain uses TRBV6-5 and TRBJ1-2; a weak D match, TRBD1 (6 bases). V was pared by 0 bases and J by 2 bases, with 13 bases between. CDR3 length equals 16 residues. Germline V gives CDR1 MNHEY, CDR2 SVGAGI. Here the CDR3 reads CASSYSWDTINYGYTF. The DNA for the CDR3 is TGTGCCAGCAGTTACTCGTGGGACACCATAAACTATGGCTACACCTTC.

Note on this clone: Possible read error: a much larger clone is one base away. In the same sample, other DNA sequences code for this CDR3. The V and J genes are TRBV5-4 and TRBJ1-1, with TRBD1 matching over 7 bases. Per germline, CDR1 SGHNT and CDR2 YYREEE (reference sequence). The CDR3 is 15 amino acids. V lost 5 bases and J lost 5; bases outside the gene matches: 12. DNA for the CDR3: TGTGCCAGCAGTCCTAGGGCAGGGGGACAAACTGAAGCTTTCTTT. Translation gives CASSPRAGGQTEAFF.

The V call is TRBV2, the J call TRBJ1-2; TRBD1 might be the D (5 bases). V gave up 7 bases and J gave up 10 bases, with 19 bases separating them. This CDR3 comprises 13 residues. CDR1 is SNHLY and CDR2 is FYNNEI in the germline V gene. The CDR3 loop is CASIDRGPLLYTF. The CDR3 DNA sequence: TGTGCCAGCATAGATAGGGGCCCTCTCCTCTACACCTTC.

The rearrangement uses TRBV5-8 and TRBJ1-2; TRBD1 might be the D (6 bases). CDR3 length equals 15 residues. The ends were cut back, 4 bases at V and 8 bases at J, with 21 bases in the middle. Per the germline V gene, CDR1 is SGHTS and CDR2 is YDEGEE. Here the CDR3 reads CASSPRGQFRRGYTF. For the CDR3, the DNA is TGTGCCAGCAGCCCTAGGGGACAATTTAGAAGGGGCTACACCTTC.

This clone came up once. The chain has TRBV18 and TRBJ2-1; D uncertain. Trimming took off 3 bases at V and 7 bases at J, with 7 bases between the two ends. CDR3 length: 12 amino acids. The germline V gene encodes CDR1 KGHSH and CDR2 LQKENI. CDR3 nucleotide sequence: TGTGCCAGCTCACCGGGTCCTAATGAGCAGTTCTTC. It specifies CASSPGPNEQFF.

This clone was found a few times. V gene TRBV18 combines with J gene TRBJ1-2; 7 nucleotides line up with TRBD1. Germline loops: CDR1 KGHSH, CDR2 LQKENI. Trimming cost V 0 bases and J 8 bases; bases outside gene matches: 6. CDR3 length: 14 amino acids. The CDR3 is CASSPPGGASGYTF. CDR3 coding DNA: TGTGCCAGCTCACCACCAGGGGGCGCGTCCGGCTACACCTTC.

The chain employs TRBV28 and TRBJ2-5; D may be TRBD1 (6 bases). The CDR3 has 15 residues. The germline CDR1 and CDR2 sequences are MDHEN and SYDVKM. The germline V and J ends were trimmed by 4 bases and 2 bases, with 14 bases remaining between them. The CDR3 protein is CASSSHQGKQETQYF. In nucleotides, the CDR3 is TGTGCCAGCAGTTCCCATCAGGGGAAGCAAGAGACCCAGTACTTC.

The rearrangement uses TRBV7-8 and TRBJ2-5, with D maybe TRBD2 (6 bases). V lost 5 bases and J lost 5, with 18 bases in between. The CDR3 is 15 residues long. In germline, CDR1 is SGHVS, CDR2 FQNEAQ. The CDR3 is CASSPGVGPGETQYF. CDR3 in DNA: TGTGCCAGCAGCCCGGGGGTGGGCCCTGGGGAGACCCAGTACTTC.

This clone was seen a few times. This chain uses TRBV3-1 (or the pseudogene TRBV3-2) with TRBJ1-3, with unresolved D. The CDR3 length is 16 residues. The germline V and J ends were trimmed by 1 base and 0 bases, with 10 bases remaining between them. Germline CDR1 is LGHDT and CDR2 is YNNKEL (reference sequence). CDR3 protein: CASSQGRSLSGNTIYF. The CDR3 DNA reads TGTGCCAGCAGCCAAGGTCGCAGCCTCTCTGGAAACACCATATATTTT.

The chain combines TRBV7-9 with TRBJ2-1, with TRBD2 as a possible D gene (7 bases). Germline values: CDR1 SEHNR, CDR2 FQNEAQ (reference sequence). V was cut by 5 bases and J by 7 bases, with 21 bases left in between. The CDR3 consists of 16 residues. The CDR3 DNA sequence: TGTGCCAGCAGCCCCCAAGTTGGGGGGGCGATAAATGAGCAGTTCTTC. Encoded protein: CASSPQVGGAINEQFF.

In DNA, the CDR3 is TGTGCCAGCAGCATACGCCTGGGACAGGGGGTTTCCTACGAGCAGTACTTC. As protein: CASSIRLGQGVSYEQYF. This chain links TRBV4-2 with TRBJ2-7, with TRBD1 matching over 11 bases. Trimming removed 5 bases from V and 1 base from J; junction bases left unmatched: 10. CDR1 and CDR2 from the germline V gene are LGHNA and YNFKEQ. The CDR3 has 17 residues.

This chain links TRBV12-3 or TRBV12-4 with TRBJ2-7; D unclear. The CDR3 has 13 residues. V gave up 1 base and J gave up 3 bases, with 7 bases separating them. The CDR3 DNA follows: TGTGCCAGCAGTTTAGTAAATGGCTACGAGCAGTACTTC. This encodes CASSLVNGYEQYF.

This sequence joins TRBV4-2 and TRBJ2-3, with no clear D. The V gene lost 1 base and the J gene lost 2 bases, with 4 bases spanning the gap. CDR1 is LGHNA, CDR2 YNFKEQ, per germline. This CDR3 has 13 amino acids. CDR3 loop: CASSQVPTDTQYF. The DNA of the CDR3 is TGTGCCAGCAGCCAAGTCCCCACAGATACGCAGTATTTT.

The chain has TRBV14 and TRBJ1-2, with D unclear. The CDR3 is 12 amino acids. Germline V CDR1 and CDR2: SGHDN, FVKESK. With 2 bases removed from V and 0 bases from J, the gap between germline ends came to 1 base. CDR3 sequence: CASSQTNYGYTF. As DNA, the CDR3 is TGTGCCAGCAGCCAAACTAACTATGGCTACACCTTC.

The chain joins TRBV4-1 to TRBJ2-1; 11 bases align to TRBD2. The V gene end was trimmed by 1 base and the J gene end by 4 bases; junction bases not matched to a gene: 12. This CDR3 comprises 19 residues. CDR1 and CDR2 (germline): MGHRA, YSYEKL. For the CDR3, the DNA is TGCGCCAGCAGCCAAGTTCCCACTAGCGGGGGACCCGCATACAATGAGCAGTTCTTC. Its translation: CASSQVPTSGGPAYNEQFF.